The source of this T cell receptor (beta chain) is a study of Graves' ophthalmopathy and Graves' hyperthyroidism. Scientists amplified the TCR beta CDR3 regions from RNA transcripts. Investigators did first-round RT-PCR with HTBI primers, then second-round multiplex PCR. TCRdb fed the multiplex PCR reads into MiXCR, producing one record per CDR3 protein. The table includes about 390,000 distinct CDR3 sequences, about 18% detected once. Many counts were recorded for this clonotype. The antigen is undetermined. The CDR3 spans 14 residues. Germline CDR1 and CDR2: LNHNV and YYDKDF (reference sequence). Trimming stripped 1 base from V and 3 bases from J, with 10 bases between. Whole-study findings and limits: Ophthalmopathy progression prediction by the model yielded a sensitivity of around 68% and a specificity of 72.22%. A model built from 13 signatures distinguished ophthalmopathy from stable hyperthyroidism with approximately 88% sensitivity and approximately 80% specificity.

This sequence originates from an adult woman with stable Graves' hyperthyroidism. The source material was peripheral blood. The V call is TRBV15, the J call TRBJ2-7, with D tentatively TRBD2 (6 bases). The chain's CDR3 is CATSRGGDFYEQYF. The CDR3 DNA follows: TGTGCCACCAGCAGAGGGGGGGACTTCTACGAGCAGTACTTC.